This entry lists 3 T cell receptor beta chains sequenced from one sample in a study of T-cell reconstitution after alpha-beta-depleted transplantation in children. Unique molecular identifiers were used in preparing the TCRbeta library. TCRdb used MiXCR to reprocess the PCR reads, holding one entry per CDR3 protein. The sample includes about 640,000 distinct CDR3 sequences, roughly 15% of them seen just once. Sequencing was performed on PBMCs from the stem cell graft donor, taken from the stem cell graft. The receptors here all came from a human donor who donated a stem cell graft to a child with acute myeloid leukemia.

The sample holds a few counts of this clonotype. This chain links TRBV4-1 with TRBJ2-7, with TRBD1 identical over 8 bases. V shed 1 base and J 5 bases; nucleotides not matched to a gene: 7. This CDR3 has 15 amino acids. Germline CDR1 MGHRA, CDR2 YSYEKL. CDR3 nucleotide sequence: TGCGCCAGCAGCCAAGCTTCCGGACAGGGCAACGAGCAGTACTTC. This gives the protein CASSQASGQGNEQYF.

This clonotype was seen a handful of times. The V and J genes are TRBV5-6 and TRBJ2-6, with TRBD1 as a possible D gene (6 bases). With 4 bases removed from V and 2 bases from J, the gap between germline ends came to 13 bases. Germline V gives CDR1 SGHDT, CDR2 YYEEEE. The CDR3 is 16 amino acids. For the CDR3, the DNA is TGTGCCAGCAGCCGAATACAGGGCCCTGGGGCCAACGTCCTGACTTTC. Translation gives CASSRIQGPGANVLTF.

This clonotype was found many times. This chain joins TRBV9 and TRBJ2-1; no clear D. CDR1 and CDR2 (germline): SGDLS, YYNGEE. V lost 0 bases and J 8 bases, leaving 6 bases between the germline ends. This CDR3 region has 12 residues. The CDR3 DNA reads TGTGCCAGCAGCGTAGACCAGGATGAGCAGTTCTTC. Translated, it gives CASSVDQDEQFF.